The present TCR beta chain was sequenced within a study of blood T cell repertoires in COVID-19. Study overall: Nucleic acid was either cDNA or gDNA, and it came from T cells, B-cell-depleted T cells, or PBMCs.

The CDR3 length is 13 residues. The ends lost 2 bases at V and 11 bases at J; junction bases unmatched: 6. The V gene's germline CDR1 is MNHNY and CDR2 SVGAGI (reference sequence). Authors' data handling: Amplified reference gene primers provided the basis for estimating nucleated cell counts. Measured with immunoSEQ multiplex PCR; TCRdb has only the in-frame clones, and not every one. D and trimming come from the DNA, and the V and J calls and clone size come from that table. Here the sample spans some 150,000 clones, 84% being singletons. The sample comprised peripheral blood. V is TRBV6-6 and J is TRBJ1-1; 9 bases line up with TRBD1. The clonotype comes from an elderly woman in a cohort sampled during active or convalescent COVID-19. CDR3 region: CASSYTQGAGAFF. The DNA for the CDR3 is TGTGCCAGCAGTTACACACAGGGGGCAGGGGCTTTCTTT.